The source of this T cell receptor beta chain is a study of OX40 agonist ivuxolimab in advanced cancers. Across the study: Prior therapy, whether anti-PD-1, anti-PD-L1 or anti-CTLA-4, was allowed, and roughly 40% had some. A partial response was reached by three patients: one with hepatocellular carcinoma and two with cutaneous melanoma. Study results and limitations: Near-lowest levels of clonal expansion characterized partial responders at 0.1-3.0 mg/kg.

Autoimmune disease history or systemic immunosuppression was exclusionary. Generated by immunoSEQ multiplex PCR, the TCRdb table keeps only in-frame clones and is missing some. The data contain roughly 97,000 clones, about 86% of them singletons. Trimming took 0 bases from V and 7 from J, leaving 18 bases between them. The CDR3 spans 16 residues. Germline loops: CDR1 MNHEY, CDR2 SVGAGI. In the case of this clone: Antigen unknown.

This TCR was recovered from an adult with an advanced solid tumor such as melanoma, head and neck, liver or kidney cancer. The chain is built from TRBV6-5 and TRBJ1-2, with D perhaps matching TRBD1 (5 bases). The specimen comprised CD4+ or CD8+ T cells sorted from blood, sampled in a trial of the OX40 agonist ivuxolimab. CDR3 sequence (DNA): TGTGCCAGCAGTTACTCGAGAGACCCAGGGCACGGTGGCTACACCTTC. It specifies CASSYSRDPGHGGYTF.